The 10 T cell receptor beta chains below were found in one sample sequenced in a study of early T cells in non-severe SARS-CoV-2 infection. TCRdb passed the 5' RACE reads through MiXCR, listing each CDR3 protein once. The table shows 35,000 to 45,000 distinct CDR3 sequences, with roughly 6.2% occurring only once. The sample consisted of whole blood. The receptors come from an adult who was a healthcare worker with PCR-confirmed SARS-CoV-2 infection or an uninfected control (not recorded which).

CDR3 bases: TGTGCCAGCTACGGTACGGCCACCAAAAACATTCAGTACTTC. The encoded protein is CASYGTATKNIQYF. The V gene is TRBV28, the J gene TRBJ2-4; D gene unclear. The CDR3 is made up of 14 amino acids. V was cut by 8 bases and J by 2 bases, with 13 bases left in between. CDR1 and CDR2 (germline): MDHEN, SYDVKM.

V usage is TRBV5-5 and J usage is TRBJ2-5; 11 nucleotides align to TRBD2. J gave up 5 bases and V 3 bases, and 9 bases lay outside the gene matches. The CDR3 length is 16 residues. The germline V gene encodes CDR1 SGHKS and CDR2 YYEKEE (reference sequence). The CDR3 protein is CASSWVAGGQKETQYF. The CDR3 DNA reads TGTGCCAGCAGCTGGGTAGCGGGGGGGCAGAAGGAGACCCAGTACTTC.

In this sample, this clonotype turned up a few times. The chain is built from TRBV6-4 and TRBJ2-3; 8 bases line up with TRBD2. Germline-derived CDR1 and CDR2 are MRHNA and SNTAGT. The CDR3 contains 15 residues. After removal of 4 bases from V and 2 bases from J, the junction contained 5 bases not matched to a gene. CDR3 in DNA: TGTGCCAGCAGTGTAACGGGGGGGAACACAGATACGCAGTATTTT. It yields the protein CASSVTGGNTDTQYF.

This clonotype rates as medium-sized. The V and J genes are TRBV12-3 or TRBV12-4 and TRBJ2-3; D is unclear. The CDR3 has 13 residues. The germline V and J ends were trimmed by 6 bases and 2 bases, with 9 bases remaining between them. The CDR3 is CASSRYTTDTQYF. The CDR3 DNA reads TGTGCCAGCAGCCGCTATACCACAGATACGCAGTATTTT.

This sequence joins TRBV10-3 and TRBJ1-1; D is perhaps TRBD1 (5 bases). The V gene's germline CDR1 is ENHRY and CDR2 SYGVKD. This CDR3 spans 14 amino acids. V was shortened by 3 bases and J by 4 bases, with 12 bases between the two germline ends. DNA of the CDR3: TGTGCCATCAGTGAATGGGGTGGGGGCACTGAAGCTTTCTTT. Translation: CAISEWGGGTEAFF.

This clonotype was seen more than once but under ten times. The chain uses TRBV11-2 and TRBJ2-4, with TRBD1 identical over 9 bases. The CDR3 totals 16 residues. Trimming cost V 3 bases and J 2 bases; bases outside gene matches: 5. Germline V gene sequence: CDR1 SGHAT, CDR2 FQNNGV. The CDR3 DNA reads TGTGCCAGCAGCTTGGGACAGGGAGGGTCCAAAAACATTCAGTACTTC. This sequence encodes CASSLGQGGSKNIQYF.

Many counts were recorded for this clonotype. The chain uses TRBV11-2 and TRBJ1-6, with unresolved D. The V gene lost 8 bases and the J gene lost 0 bases, with 17 bases spanning the gap. This CDR3 region has 17 residues. The germline V gene has CDR1 SGHAT and CDR2 FQNNGV. DNA for the CDR3: TGTGCCAGCTCCCTGGTGGGCGGGAGCTCCTATAATTCACCCCTCCACTTT. Its protein product is CASSLVGGSSYNSPLHF.

This clonotype was counted many times. V is TRBV28 and J is TRBJ2-3; TRBD1 might be the D (6 bases). Germline V gene lookup returns CDR1 MDHEN and CDR2 SYDVKM. V shed 3 bases and J shed 5 bases, with 18 bases lying between them. The CDR3 covers 16 residues. As DNA, the CDR3 is TGTGCCAGCAGTTTTAATAGTTTGGGGGCGCGAGATACGCAGTATTTT. Translating it yields CASSFNSLGARDTQYF.

The rearrangement links TRBV20-1 to TRBJ2-7; D is perhaps TRBD1 (5 bases). V lost 3 bases, J lost 3 bases, and 12 bases lay in between. The CDR3 spans 13 residues. CDR1 and CDR2 from the germline V gene are DFQATT and SNEGSKA (reference sequence). CDR3 bases: TGCAGTGCTAGTAGCCAGGGTCGCTACGAGCAGTACTTC. Translating it yields CSASSQGRYEQYF.

This clonotype was detected ten times or more. The rearrangement joins TRBV10-3 to TRBJ2-5; 12 bases fit TRBD2. The CDR3 consists of 18 residues. Germline-derived CDR1 and CDR2 are ENHRY and SYGVKD. Losses at the gene ends were 3 bases for V and 5 bases for J; bases not matched to a gene: 13. This CDR3 reads CAISDPRLAGGPGETQYF. CDR3 DNA: TGTGCCATCAGTGACCCACGGCTAGCGGGGGGGCCAGGGGAGACCCAGTACTTC.